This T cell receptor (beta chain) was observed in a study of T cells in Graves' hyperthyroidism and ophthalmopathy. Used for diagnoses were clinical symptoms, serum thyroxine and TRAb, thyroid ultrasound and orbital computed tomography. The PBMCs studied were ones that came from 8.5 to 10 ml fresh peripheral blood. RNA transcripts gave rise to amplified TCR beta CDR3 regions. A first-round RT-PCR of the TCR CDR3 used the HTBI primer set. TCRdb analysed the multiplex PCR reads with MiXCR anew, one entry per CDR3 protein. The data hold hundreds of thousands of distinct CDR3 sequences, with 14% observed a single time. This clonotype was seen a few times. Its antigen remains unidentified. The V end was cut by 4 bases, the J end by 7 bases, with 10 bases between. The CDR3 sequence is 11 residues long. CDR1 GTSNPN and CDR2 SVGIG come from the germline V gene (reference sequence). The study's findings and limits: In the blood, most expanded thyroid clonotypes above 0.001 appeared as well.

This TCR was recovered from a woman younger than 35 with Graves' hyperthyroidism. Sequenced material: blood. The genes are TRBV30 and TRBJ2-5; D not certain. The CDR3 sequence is CAWTTLGTQYF. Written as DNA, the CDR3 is TGTGCCTGGACCACCTTAGGGACCCAGTACTTC.